Shown below are 18 T cell receptor beta chains from a single sample sequenced in a study of shared clonotypes between healthy human individuals. Generated by immunoSEQ multiplex PCR, the TCRdb table keeps only in-frame clones and is missing some. This sample has millions of clones; 95% occur once, and the top ten carry more than 0.1%. Sequencing used naive CD4+ T cells sorted from blood. Described subset: CD45RA+ positively selected. The receptor source for this set is a man between 18 and 29 years old in good health.

This chain links TRBV7-2 with TRBJ1-5; D gene unclear. V shed 2 bases and J shed 1 base, with 9 bases lying between them. Germline CDR1 reads SGHTA; CDR2 reads FQGNSA. CDR3 size: 15 residues. CDR3 nucleotides: TGTGCCAGCAGCTTAAGCGGCCACAGCAATCAGCCCCAGCATTTT. As protein: CASSLSGHSNQPQHF. Supplemented by reference TRBV7-2 and TRBJ1-5, the full variable domain reads GAGVSQSPSNKVTEKGKDVELRCDPISGHTALYWYRQSLGQGLEFLIYFQGNSAPDKSGLPSDRFSAERTGGSVSTLTIQRTQQEDSAVYLCASSLSGHSNQPQHFGDGTRLSIL.

In this sample, this clone turned up a few times. A far larger clone differs by one base, so this is likely a read error. The chain carries TRBV5-1 and TRBJ2-3, with 8 nucleotides matching TRBD2. The CDR3 length is 15 residues. The J segment lost 5 bases and the V segment lost 3 bases, leaving 8 bases of the junction unmatched. Looked up from germline, CDR1 is SGHRS and CDR2 is YFSETQ. CDR3 region: CASSSLRAGGDTQYF. The CDR3 nucleotides are TGCGCCAGCAGCTCCCTACGGGCGGGAGGAGATACGCAGTATTTT.

Comment on this clone: This same CDR3 is encoded by further DNA sequences in the sample. The chain uses TRBV4-1 and TRBJ2-7; tentatively, D is TRBD1 or TRBD2 (5 bases each). Germline V gene sequence: CDR1 MGHRA, CDR2 YSYEKL. The CDR3 is made up of 16 amino acids. V was pared by 1 base and J by 0 bases, with 13 bases between. CDR3 sequence: CASSQGPGRHSYEQYF. The DNA for the CDR3 is TGCGCCAGCAGCCAAGGGCCGGGACGTCACTCCTACGAGCAGTACTTC.

J is TRBJ2-5 and V is TRBV4-3; D tentatively fits TRBD1 or TRBD2 (5 bases each). CDR1 and CDR2 from the germline V gene are LGHNA and YSLEER. This CDR3 is 15 amino acids long. The V end was cut by 5 bases, the J end by 2 bases, with 15 bases between. Here the CDR3 DNA reads TGCGCCAGCAGCAGAAGGGACGGAGGACAAGAGACCCAGTACTTC. Protein product: CASSRRDGGQETQYF.

The chain employs TRBV7-9 and TRBJ1-4; D uncertain. Germline lookup yields CDR1 SEHNR and CDR2 FQNEAQ (reference sequence). Trimming removed 4 bases at V and 2 bases at J, with 8 bases between. There are 14 residues in the CDR3. The CDR3 sequence: CASSSSHTNEKLFF. CDR3 sequence (DNA): TGTGCCAGCAGCTCCAGCCACACTAATGAAAAACTGTTTTTT.

As concerns this clone: At the DNA level, this CDR3 is encoded by other sequences in the same sample as well. This chain links TRBV29-1 with TRBJ2-7; 7 nucleotides align to TRBD1. The V gene's germline CDR1 is SQVTM and CDR2 ANQGSEA. There are 12 residues in the CDR3. The junction had 4 bases not matched to a gene; V was cut back by 4 bases and J by 4 bases. CDR3 sequence (DNA): TGCAGCGTTGGGACAGGTCCTTACGAGCAGTACTTC. As protein: CSVGTGPYEQYF.

The chain is built from TRBV6-4 and TRBJ2-2, with D perhaps TRBD1 or TRBD2 (6 bases each). The V end lost 6 bases, the J end lost 5 bases, and 10 bases lay between the germline ends. Germline CDR1 MRHNA, CDR2 SNTAGT. The CDR3 contains 13 residues. CDR3 bases: TGTGCCAGCAGCTTAGGGGGGACCGGGGAGCTGTTTTTT. Protein product: CASSLGGTGELFF.

The chain has TRBV18 and TRBJ1-2; 11 bases line up with TRBD1. The V and J ends lost 3 bases and 8 bases, in that order; junction bases with no gene match: 8. Germline V gene lookup returns CDR1 KGHSH and CDR2 LQKENI. The CDR3 runs 15 residues. DNA of the CDR3: TGTGCCAGCTCACCGGCCGGGACAGGGGGTGAGGGCTACACCTTC. Protein: CASSPAGTGGEGYTF.

The gene calls are TRBV25-1 and TRBJ2-5; no reliable D call. The CDR3 is 13 residues long. CDR1 and CDR2 from the germline V gene are MGHDK and SYGVNS. Between the trimmed V and J ends, which lost 5 bases and 5 bases, there was a span of 12 bases. CDR3 nucleotides: TGTGCCAGCAGTACCCCAGCCGAGGAGACCCAGTACTTC. This codes for CASSTPAEETQYF. Full variable domain (missing parts from reference TRBV25-1 and TRBJ2-5): EADIYQTPRYLVIGTGKKITLECSQTMGHDKMYWYQQDPGMELHLIHYSYGVNSTEKGDLSSESTVSRIRTEHFPLTLESARPSHTSQYLCASSTPAEETQYFGPGTRLLVL.

Regarding this clone: Other DNA sequences in the sample encode the same CDR3. The rearrangement uses TRBV7-8 and TRBJ1-5; D remains unclear. CDR3 length: 13 residues. Germline V gene lookup returns CDR1 SGHVS and CDR2 FQNEAQ. V was pared by 4 bases and J by 2 bases, with 6 bases between. Here the CDR3 reads CASSWTGNQPQHF. In DNA, the CDR3 is TGTGCCAGCAGCTGGACCGGCAATCAGCCCCAGCATTTT.

The V call is TRBV7-9, the J call TRBJ2-7; no reliable D call. The CDR3 is 13 residues long. V was trimmed by 1 base and J by 5 bases, leaving 9 bases between them. The germline V gene has CDR1 SEHNR and CDR2 FQNEAQ (reference sequence). The CDR3 here is CASSLEGYNEQYF. In DNA, the CDR3 is TGTGCCAGCAGCTTAGAAGGCTATAACGAGCAGTACTTC.

The count of this clone is one. The rearrangement links TRBV6-4 to TRBJ2-2, with D perhaps matching TRBD1 (7 bases). Per the germline V gene, CDR1 is MRHNA and CDR2 is SNTAGT. The CDR3 sequence is 18 residues long. V shed 0 bases and J shed 3 bases, with 17 bases lying between them. The CDR3 DNA is TGTGCCAGCAGTGACTCGACAGGGCTTAGCGGACACACCGGGGAGCTGTTTTTT. Translation: CASSDSTGLSGHTGELFF.

J is TRBJ2-5 and V is TRBV29-1; D may be TRBD2 (6 bases). Germline V gene data show CDR1 as SQVTM and CDR2 as ANQGSEA. The CDR3 is made up of 13 amino acids. V dropped 5 bases and J dropped 5 bases, with 15 bases sitting between them. DNA of the CDR3: TGCAGCGTTTCCTTTGGGGGGACGGAGACCCAGTACTTC. Amino acid sequence: CSVSFGGTETQYF. Full variable domain (remainder filled in from reference TRBV29-1 and TRBJ2-5): SAVISQKPSRDICQRGTSLTIQCQVDSQVTMMFWYRQQPGQSLTLIATANQGSEATYESGFVIDKFPISRPNLTFSTLTVSNMSPEDSSIYLCSVSFGGTETQYFGPGTRLLVL.

V usage is TRBV7-2 and J usage is TRBJ2-1; 7 nucleotides agree with TRBD2. Trimming at V came to 6 bases and at J to 13 bases, leaving 6 bases not matched to a gene. The CDR3 runs 11 residues. The V gene's germline CDR1 is SGHTA and CDR2 FQGNSA. CDR3 protein: CASRTGGVQFF. CDR3 DNA sequence: TGTGCCAGCAGAACGGGGGGAGTTCAGTTCTTC. Variable domain in full (rest from reference TRBV7-2 and TRBJ2-1): GAGVSQSPSNKVTEKGKDVELRCDPISGHTALYWYRQSLGQGLEFLIYFQGNSAPDKSGLPSDRFSAERTGGSVSTLTIQRTQQEDSAVYLCASRTGGVQFFGPGTRLTVL.

The chain links TRBV7-6 to TRBJ2-7; no firm D call. This CDR3 is built from 14 residues. V dropped 2 bases and J dropped 2 bases, with 10 bases sitting between them. Germline-derived CDR1 and CDR2 are SGHVS and FNYEAQ. In nucleotides, the CDR3 is TGTGCCAGCAGCTTAAATACAGACACCTACGAGCAGTACTTC. Translated, it gives CASSLNTDTYEQYF.

As regards this clone: Other nucleotide sequences from this sample produce the same CDR3. V gene TRBV5-1 combines with J gene TRBJ2-7; TRBD1 agrees at 8 bases. Trimming at V came to 0 bases and at J to 5 bases, leaving 4 bases not matched to a gene. CDR1 SGHRS and CDR2 YFSETQ come from the germline V gene. The CDR3 runs 14 residues. The CDR3 loop is CASSLGQGSDEQYF. CDR3 DNA sequence: TGCGCCAGCAGCTTGGGACAGGGGAGCGACGAGCAGTACTTC.

The chain carries TRBV29-1 and TRBJ2-3; D is unclear. Germline values: CDR1 SQVTM, CDR2 ANQGSEA. Trimming stripped 1 base from V and 2 bases from J, with 10 bases between. The length of the CDR3 is 14 residues. Here the CDR3 reads CSVEGASFTDTQYF. CDR3 nucleotides: TGCAGCGTTGAAGGGGCTAGTTTCACAGATACGCAGTATTTT.

The chain couples TRBV10-3 to TRBJ2-1; TRBD2 agrees at 13 bases. CDR3 size: 14 residues. Germline lookup yields CDR1 ENHRY and CDR2 SYGVKD. Trimming at V came to 6 bases and at J to 8 bases, leaving 4 bases not matched to a gene. CDR3 sequence: CAISAGLAGDEQFF. CDR3 coding DNA: TGTGCCATCAGCGCCGGACTAGCGGGGGATGAGCAGTTCTTC.